The 8 T cell receptor beta chains below were found in one sample sequenced in a study of Ad26.COV2.S vaccination and SARS-CoV-2 variants. The treatment is: roughly 19 received Ad26.COV2.S at low or high dose, single or two shots; roughly five received placebo; per-sample allocation not given. The study sampled participants on day 63 after the first vaccine or placebo injection. Libraries were prepared by immunoSEQ multiplex PCR; TCRdb keeps only in-frame clonotypes and omits some of them. This table has more than 300,000 clones, roughly 86% appearing once. The sample here was peripheral blood, taken in a trial of Ad26.COV2.S vaccine versus placebo. The origin of the receptors is a person between 18 and 60 years old who received the Ad26.COV2.S COVID-19 vaccine or a placebo.

This clone has only one observation. The V call is TRBV24-1, the J call TRBJ2-3; 9 bases are a match to TRBD2. V dropped 4 bases and J dropped 5; count of bases not matched to a gene: 12. The length of the CDR3 is 17 residues. Germline-derived CDR1 and CDR2 are KGHDR and SFDVKD. CDR3 protein: CATSDSKASGVGDTQYF. CDR3 bases: TGTGCCACCAGTGACTCCAAGGCTAGCGGGGTTGGAGATACGCAGTATTTT.

The V call is TRBV9, the J call TRBJ2-5, with 12 bases lining up with TRBD2. Germline V CDR1 and CDR2: SGDLS, YYNGEE. V trimming: 4 bases; J trimming: 5 bases; junction bases outside the gene matches: 15. This CDR3 has 18 amino acids. The CDR3 loop is CASSPRGASGGVRETQYF. CDR3 DNA: TGTGCCAGCAGCCCCCGAGGGGCTAGCGGGGGGGTAAGGGAGACCCAGTACTTC.

The chain combines TRBV11-1 with TRBJ2-7; D is unclear. V dropped 3 bases and J dropped 5 bases, with 5 bases sitting between them. Germline values: CDR1 SGHAT, CDR2 FQDESV (reference sequence). The CDR3 has 11 amino acids. The CDR3 sequence: CASSFFNEQYF. The CDR3, as DNA: TGTGCCAGCAGCTTCTTCAACGAGCAGTACTTC.

The rearrangement links TRBV4-2 to TRBJ2-5; 14 bases line up with TRBD2. The CDR3 spans 18 residues. Germline V gene sequence: CDR1 LGHNA, CDR2 YNFKEQ. V trimming: 0 bases; J trimming: 5 bases; junction bases outside the gene matches: 8. The chain's CDR3 is CASSQEGLAGGMAETQYF. The CDR3 nucleotides read TGTGCCAGCAGCCAAGAAGGACTAGCGGGGGGCATGGCGGAGACCCAGTACTTC.

This chain uses TRBV7-2 with TRBJ2-4; D ambiguous. V dropped 5 bases and J dropped 0 bases, with 14 bases sitting between them. Germline loops: CDR1 SGHTA, CDR2 FQGNSA. The CDR3 spans 16 residues. CDR3 region: CASSNGLILAKNIQYF. The CDR3 nucleotides read TGTGCCAGCAGCAACGGTCTAATTCTAGCCAAAAACATTCAGTACTTC.

This clone was recorded once. CDR3 loop: CASSYSTDALWTIYF. CDR3 DNA: TGTGCCAGCAGTTACTCGACAGATGCCCTGTGGACCATATATTTT. This chain connects TRBV6-5 to TRBJ1-3; possibly TRBD1 for D (5 bases). Trimming cost V 0 bases and J 10 bases, with 16 bases left between them. This CDR3 is 15 amino acids long. Germline CDR1 is MNHEY and CDR2 is SVGAGI.

The chain joins TRBV25-1 to TRBJ2-2; possibly TRBD1 or TRBD2 for D (6 bases each). The CDR3 consists of 15 residues. Germline V CDR1 and CDR2: MGHDK, SYGVNS. V dropped 8 bases and J dropped 1 base, with 14 bases sitting between them. CDR3 in amino acids: CASQPAGQNTGELFF. The CDR3 bases are TGTGCCAGCCAACCCGCGGGACAGAACACCGGGGAGCTGTTTTTT.

V gene TRBV14 combines with J gene TRBJ1-4; a weak D match, TRBD1 (5 bases). The CDR3 is 14 amino acids. Germline assignment: CDR1 SGHDN and CDR2 FVKESK. V was pared by 8 bases and J by 3 bases, with 13 bases between. The CDR3 protein is CASGRGAANEKLFF. CDR3 bases: TGTGCCAGCGGACGAGGGGCCGCTAATGAAAAACTGTTTTTT.